This T cell receptor (beta chain) was recovered during a study of shared clonotypes between healthy human individuals. The CDR3 contains 16 residues. V was pared by 0 bases and J by 4 bases, with 16 bases between. The repertoire was sequenced with immunoSEQ multiplex PCR; TCRdb's copy has only in-frame clones and lacks some. The data hold about 2 million clones, with about 95% observed a single time. CD45RO-negative, CCR7-positively selected cells formed the naive CD8 fraction, excluding terminally differentiated effector memory CD45RA+ cells. The rearrangement links TRBV5-3 to TRBJ1-2; possible D gene TRBD1, 5 bases. TRBV5-3 counts as an open reading frame of uncertain function. This clonotype was obtained from a man younger than 30 in good health. The specimen was naive CD8+ T cells sorted from blood. DNA of the CDR3: TGTGCCAGAAGCTTGGTAGTGAGGCAGGGTGGCTATGGCTACACCTTC. It encodes CARSLVVRQGGYGYTF.